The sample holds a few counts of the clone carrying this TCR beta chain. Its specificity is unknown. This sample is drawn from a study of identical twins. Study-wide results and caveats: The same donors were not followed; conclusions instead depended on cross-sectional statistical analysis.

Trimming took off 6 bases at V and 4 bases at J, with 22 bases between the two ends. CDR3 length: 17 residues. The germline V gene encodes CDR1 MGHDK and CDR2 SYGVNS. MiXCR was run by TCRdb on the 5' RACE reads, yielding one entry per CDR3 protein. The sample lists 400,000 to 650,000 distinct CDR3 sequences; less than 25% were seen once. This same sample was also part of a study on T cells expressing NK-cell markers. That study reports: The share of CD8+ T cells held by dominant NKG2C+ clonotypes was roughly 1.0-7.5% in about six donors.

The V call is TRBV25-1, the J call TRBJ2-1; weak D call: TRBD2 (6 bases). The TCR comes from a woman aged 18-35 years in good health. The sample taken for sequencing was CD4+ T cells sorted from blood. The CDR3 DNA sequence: TGTGCCAGCAGCACCCTCCGGAGCGGGCACATTTACAATGAGCAGTTCTTC. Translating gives CASSTLRSGHIYNEQFF.